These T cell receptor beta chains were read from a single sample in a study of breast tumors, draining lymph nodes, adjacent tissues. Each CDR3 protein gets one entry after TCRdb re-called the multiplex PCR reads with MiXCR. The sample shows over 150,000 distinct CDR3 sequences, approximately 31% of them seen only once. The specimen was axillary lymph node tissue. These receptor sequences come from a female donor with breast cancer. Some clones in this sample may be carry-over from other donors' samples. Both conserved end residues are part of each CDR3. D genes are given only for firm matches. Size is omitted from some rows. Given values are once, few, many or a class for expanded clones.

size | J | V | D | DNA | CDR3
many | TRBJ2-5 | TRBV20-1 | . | TGCAGTGCTAGAGACTTTTTCGGGGCCCAAGAGACCCAGTACTTC | CSARDFFGAQETQYF
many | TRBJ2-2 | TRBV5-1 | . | TGCGCCAGCAGCTTGACAGGCGGTACCGGGGAGCTGTTTTTT | CASSLTGGTGELFF
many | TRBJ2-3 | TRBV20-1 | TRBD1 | TGCAGTGCTAGTAGGGACAGTTGGTACACAGATACGCAGTATTTT | CSASRDSWYTDTQYF
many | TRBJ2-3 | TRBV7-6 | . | TGTGCCAGCAGCTTACGTCAGGGGATTTTGCCAGATACGCAGTATTTT | CASSLRQGILPDTQYF
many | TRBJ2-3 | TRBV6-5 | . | TGTGCCAGCAGCCCAGCCGGTAGGGGCACAGATACGCAGTATTTT | CASSPAGRGTDTQYF
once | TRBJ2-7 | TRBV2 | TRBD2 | TGTGCCAGCGGTGGGGGAGCGGGAGGACACGAGCAGCACTTC | CASGGGAGGHEQHF
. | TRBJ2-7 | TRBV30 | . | TGTGCCACCCACAGGGGGACTAGATATGACGAGCAGTACTTC | CATHRGTRYDEQYF
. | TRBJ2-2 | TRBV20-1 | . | TGCACCGCTAGAGGCCTCGGAGTGCGGTCCACCGGGGAGCTGTTTTTT | CTARGLGVRSTGELFF
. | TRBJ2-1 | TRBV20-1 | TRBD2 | TGCAGTGCCAATCCTGGGAGGGGCAGGGTGGAGTTCTTC | CSANPGRGRVEFF
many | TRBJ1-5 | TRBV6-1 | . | TGTGCCAGCAGCCCCGTTGGGGATCAGCCCCAGCATTTT | CASSPVGDQPQHF
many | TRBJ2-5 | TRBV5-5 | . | TGTGCCAGCAGGTGGAGACAAGAAGGGAGAGAGACCCAGTACTTC | CASRWRQEGRETQYF
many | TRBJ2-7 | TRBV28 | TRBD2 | TGTGCCAGCAAGGCTAGCGGGGCGGCTGGGGAGCAGTACTTC | CASKASGAAGEQYF
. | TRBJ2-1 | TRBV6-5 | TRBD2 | TGTGCCAGCAGTACTACGCGACTAGCGTACAGCTCCTGCAATGAGCAGTTCTTC | CASSTTRLAYSSCNEQFF
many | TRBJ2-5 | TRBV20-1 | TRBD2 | TGCAGTGCTCTACCGGGACTAGCGATACAAGAGACCCAGTACTTC | CSALPGLAIQETQYF
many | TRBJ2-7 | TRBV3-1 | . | TGTGCCAGCAGCCAAGCACACTACGAGCAGTACTTC | CASSQAHYEQYF
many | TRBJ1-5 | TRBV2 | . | TGTGCCAGCAGTGAAAGGGAGCGTCAGCCCCAGCATTTT | CASSERERQPQHF
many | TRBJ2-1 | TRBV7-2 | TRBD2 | TGTGCCAGCAGCAACAGACTAGCTACAAATGAGCAGTTCTTC | CASSNRLATNEQFF
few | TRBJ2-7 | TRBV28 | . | TGTGCCAGCACCCCGGGGGTTGTCGGCGAGCAGTACTTC | CASTPGVVGEQYF
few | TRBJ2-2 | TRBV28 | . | TGTGCCAGCAATGGGGGTTTGGGGTTTGGGACGAACACCGGGGAGCTGTTTTTT | CASNGGLGFGTNTGELFF
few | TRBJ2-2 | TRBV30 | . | TGTGCCTGGAGGGCGGCAGGAGGCAGAGGGGGTACCGGGGAGCTGTTTTTT | CAWRAAGGRGGTGELFF
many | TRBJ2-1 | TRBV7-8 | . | TGTGCCAGCAGCACATGGACTGACAATGAGCAGTTCTTC | CASSTWTDNEQFF
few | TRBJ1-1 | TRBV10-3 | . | TGTGCCATCAAACCAGGGGAGAACACTGAAGCTTTCTTT | CAIKPGENTEAFF
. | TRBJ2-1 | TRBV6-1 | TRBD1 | TGTGCCAGCAGCCCCGGGACAGGGGTAAGCTCCTACAATGAGCGGTTCTTC | CASSPGTGVSSYNERFF
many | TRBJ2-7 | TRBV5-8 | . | TGTGCCAGCAGCTGGGGGGCCCCCGGCGAGCAGTACTTC | CASSWGAPGEQYF
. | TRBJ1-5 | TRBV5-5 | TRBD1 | TGTGCCAGCAGCTTCAGGACAGGGTCCTATAGCAATCAGCCCCAGCATTTT | CASSFRTGSYSNQPQHF
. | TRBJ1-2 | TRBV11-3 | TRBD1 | TGTGCCAGCAGCATGCAGGGGGCCGGGGCGAGGGACTATGGCTACACCTTC | CASSMQGAGARDYGYTF
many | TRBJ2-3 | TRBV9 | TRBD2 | TGTGCCAGCAGCGCCAGCGGGAGCCCGAGCACAGATACGCAGTATTTT | CASSASGSPSTDTQYF
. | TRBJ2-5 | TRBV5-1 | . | TGCGCCAGCAGCCTACCCGCCGTTTACGGCCATCCACAAGAGACCCAGTACTTC | CASSLPAVYGHPQETQYF
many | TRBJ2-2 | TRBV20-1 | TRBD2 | TGCAGTGCTGGACGACTAGCGGGAGGTACCGGGGAGCTGTTTTTT | CSAGRLAGGTGELFF
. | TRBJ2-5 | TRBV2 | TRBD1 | TGTGCCAGCAGTTCCGACAGGGGGCGACTCCAAGAGACCCAGTACTTC | CASSSDRGRLQETQYF
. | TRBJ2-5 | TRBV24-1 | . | TGTGCCACCAGTGCTACCCTGGACGAGGAGACCCAGTACTTC | CATSATLDEETQYF
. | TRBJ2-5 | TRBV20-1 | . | TGCAGTGCTAGCCCCTCAGGTCCCAATCAGCCCCAGTACTTC | CSASPSGPNQPQYF
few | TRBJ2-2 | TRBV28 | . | TGTGCCAGCAGTGGACCAGTCACCGGGGAGCTGTTTTTT | CASSGPVTGELFF
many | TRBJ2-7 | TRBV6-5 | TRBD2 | TGTGCCAGCAGTCACGCGCGGGGGTTGTACGAGCAGTACTTC | CASSHARGLYEQYF
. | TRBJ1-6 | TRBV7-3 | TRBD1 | TGTGCCAGCAGCTCGACAGGGGTAACTAATTCACCCCTCCACTTT | CASSSTGVTNSPLHF
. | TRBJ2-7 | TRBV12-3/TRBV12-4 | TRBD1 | TGTGCCAGCAGTTTCTCGACAGGGGGAATTACGAAGGAGCAGTACTTC | CASSFSTGGITKEQYF
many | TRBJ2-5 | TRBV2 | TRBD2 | TGTGCCAGCAGTGGTATTAGCGGGGAGACCCAGTACTTC | CASSGISGETQYF
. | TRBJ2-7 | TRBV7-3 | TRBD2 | TGTGCCAGCAGCTTAACCGAATTCCGACTAGCGGGGGCCTCTAGCTCCTACGAGCAGTACTTC | CASSLTEFRLAGASSSYEQYF
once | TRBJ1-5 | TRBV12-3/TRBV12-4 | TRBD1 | TGTGCTAGTGGTCAGAGACAGGGGTTGGAGCCCCAGCATTTT | CASGQRQGLEPQHF
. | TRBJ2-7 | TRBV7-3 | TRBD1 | TGTGCCAGCAGCCAAGGGACAGGGGGCAAGTACGAGCAGCACTTC | CASSQGTGGKYEQHF
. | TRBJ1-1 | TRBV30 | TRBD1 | TGTGCCTGGGGACAGGGCACTGAAGCTTTCTTT | CAWGQGTEAFF